This T cell receptor (beta chain) was recorded in a study of PD-1 blockade in classical Hodgkin lymphoma. Study background: The nivolumab dose that patients received was 3 mg/kg, given intravenously every 2 weeks. Findings and caveats of the study: Newly diagnosed patients had diversity similar to the baseline diversity of complete responders. The CD4+ diversity rise by C4D1 was clearest in complete responders. Relative to healthy donors, newly diagnosed patients reportedly had lower baseline TCR diversity, which was reported as lower still in relapsed/refractory patients.

As to this clone: The antigen is not known.

Assay: immunoSEQ multiplex PCR; the TCRdb copy retains only in-frame clones and omits some. This table holds 20,000 to 25,000 clones, 68% found once. Patients all relapsed after autologous stem cell transplantation, and there was variation in brentuximab vedotin exposure. This sample comprised peripheral blood mononuclear cells (PBMCs), obtained at baseline. This TCR derives from a human donor with classical Hodgkin lymphoma.

The chain's CDR3 is CASSPEGNSNQPQHF. In DNA, the CDR3 is TGTGCCAGCAGCCCTGAGGGAAATAGCAATCAGCCCCAGCATTTT. This rearrangement joins TRBV7-9 to TRBJ1-5; unclear D gene. The CDR3 is 15 amino acids. Trimming pared 5 bases from V and 0 bases from J, leaving 11 bases between. Germline-derived CDR1 and CDR2 are SEHNR and FQNEAQ (reference sequence).